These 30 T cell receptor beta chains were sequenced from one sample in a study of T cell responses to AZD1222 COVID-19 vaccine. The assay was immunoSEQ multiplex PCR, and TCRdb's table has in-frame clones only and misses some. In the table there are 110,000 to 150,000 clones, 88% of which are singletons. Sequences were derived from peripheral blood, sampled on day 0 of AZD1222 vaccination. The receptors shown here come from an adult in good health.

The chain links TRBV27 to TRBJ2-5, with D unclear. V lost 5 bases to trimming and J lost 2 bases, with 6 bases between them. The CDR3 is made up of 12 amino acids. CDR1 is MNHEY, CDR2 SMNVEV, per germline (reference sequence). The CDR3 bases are TGTGCCAGCAGTAGGGATCAAGAGACCCAGTACTTC. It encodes CASSRDQETQYF.

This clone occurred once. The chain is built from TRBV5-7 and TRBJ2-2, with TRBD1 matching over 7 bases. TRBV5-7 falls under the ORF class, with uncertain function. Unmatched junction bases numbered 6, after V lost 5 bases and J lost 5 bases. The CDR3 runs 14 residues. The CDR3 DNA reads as TGTGCCAGCAGAAAGGGACAGAAAACCGGGGAGCTGTTTTTT. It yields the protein CASRKGQKTGELFF.

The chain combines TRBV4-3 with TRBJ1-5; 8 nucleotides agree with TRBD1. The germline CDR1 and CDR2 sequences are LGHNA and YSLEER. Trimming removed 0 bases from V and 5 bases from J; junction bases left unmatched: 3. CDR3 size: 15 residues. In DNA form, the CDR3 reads TGCGCCAGCAGCCAAGACCCGACAGGGGATCAGCCCCAGCATTTT. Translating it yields CASSQDPTGDQPQHF.

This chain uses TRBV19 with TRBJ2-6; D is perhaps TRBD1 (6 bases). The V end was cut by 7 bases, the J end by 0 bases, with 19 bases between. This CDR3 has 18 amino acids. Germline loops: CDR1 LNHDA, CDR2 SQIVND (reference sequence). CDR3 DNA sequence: TGTGCCAGTACGGTCTTTGGGGGCGCACACTCTGGGGCCAACGTCCTGACTTTC. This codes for CASTVFGGAHSGANVLTF. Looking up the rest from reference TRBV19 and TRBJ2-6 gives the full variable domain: DGGITQSPKYLFRKEGQNVTLSCEQNLNHDAMYWYRQDPGQGLRLIYYSQIVNDFQKGDIAEGYSVSREKKESFPLTVTSAQKNPTAFYLCASTVFGGAHSGANVLTFGAGSRLTVL.

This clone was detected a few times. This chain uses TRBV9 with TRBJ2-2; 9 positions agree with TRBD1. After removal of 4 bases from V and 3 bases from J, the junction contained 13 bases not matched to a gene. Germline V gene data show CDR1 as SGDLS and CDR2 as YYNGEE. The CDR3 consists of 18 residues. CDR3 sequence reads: CASSLTTGGNSDTGELFF. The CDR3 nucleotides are TGTGCCAGCAGCCTTACAACAGGGGGCAATTCGGACACCGGGGAGCTGTTTTTT.

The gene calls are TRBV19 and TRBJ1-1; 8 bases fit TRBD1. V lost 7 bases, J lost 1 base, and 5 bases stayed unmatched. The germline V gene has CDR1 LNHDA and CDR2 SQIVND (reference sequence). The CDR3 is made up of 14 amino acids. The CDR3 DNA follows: TGTGCCAGTACATACAGGGGGAGGAACACTGAAGCTTTCTTT. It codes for CASTYRGRNTEAFF.

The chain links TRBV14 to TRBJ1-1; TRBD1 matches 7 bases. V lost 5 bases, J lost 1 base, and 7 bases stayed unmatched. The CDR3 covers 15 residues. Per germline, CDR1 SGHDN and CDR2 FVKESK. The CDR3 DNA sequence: TGTGCCAGCAGCTCCCGGACAGGCTGGAACACTGAAGCTTTCTTT. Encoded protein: CASSSRTGWNTEAFF.

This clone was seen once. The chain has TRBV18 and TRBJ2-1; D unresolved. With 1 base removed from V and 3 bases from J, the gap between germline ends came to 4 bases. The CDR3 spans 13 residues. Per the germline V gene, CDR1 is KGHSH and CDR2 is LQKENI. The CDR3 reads CASSPLNYNEQFF. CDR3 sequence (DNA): TGTGCCAGCTCACCACTTAACTACAATGAGCAGTTCTTC.

CDR3 DNA: TGTGCCAGCAGCTTAGGCCAGGGGGGCTGCGAGCAGTACTTC. It is translated as CASSLGQGGCEQYF. The chain recombines TRBV11-2 with TRBJ2-7; perhaps TRBD1 as D (7 bases). CDR1 is SGHAT, CDR2 FQNNGV, per germline. The CDR3 runs to 14 residues. Trimming shortened V by 1 base and J by 6 bases, and 13 bases separated the two germline ends.

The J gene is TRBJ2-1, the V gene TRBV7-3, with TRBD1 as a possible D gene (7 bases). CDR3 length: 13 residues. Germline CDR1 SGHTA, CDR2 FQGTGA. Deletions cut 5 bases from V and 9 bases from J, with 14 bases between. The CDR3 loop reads CASSPRQGGEQFF. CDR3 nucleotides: TGTGCCAGCAGCCCGCGACAGGGAGGTGAGCAGTTCTTC.

The CDR3 DNA reads as TGTGCCAGCAGCCCCCGGTGGGGGGCAACGAGAAACGAGCAGTACTTC. Amino acids: CASSPRWGATRNEQYF. The chain couples TRBV3-1 (or the pseudogene TRBV3-2) to TRBJ2-7; D tentatively fits TRBD1 or TRBD2 (6 bases each). Germline CDR1 is LGHDT and CDR2 is YNNKEL (reference sequence). The CDR3 loop spans 16 amino acids. V lost 4 bases, J lost 5 bases, and 21 bases lay in between.

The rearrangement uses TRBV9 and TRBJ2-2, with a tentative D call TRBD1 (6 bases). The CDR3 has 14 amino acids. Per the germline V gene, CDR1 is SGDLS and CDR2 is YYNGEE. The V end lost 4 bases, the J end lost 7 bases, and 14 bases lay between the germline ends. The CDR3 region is CASSSRTGIGELFF. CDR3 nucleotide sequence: TGTGCCAGCAGCTCACGAACAGGGATCGGGGAGCTGTTTTTT.

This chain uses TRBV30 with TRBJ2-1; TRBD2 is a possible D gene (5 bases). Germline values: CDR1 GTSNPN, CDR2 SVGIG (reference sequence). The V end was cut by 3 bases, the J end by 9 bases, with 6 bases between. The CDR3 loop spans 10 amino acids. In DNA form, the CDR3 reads TGTGCCTGGAGCGGGATTGAGCAGTTCTTC. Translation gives CAWSGIEQFF.

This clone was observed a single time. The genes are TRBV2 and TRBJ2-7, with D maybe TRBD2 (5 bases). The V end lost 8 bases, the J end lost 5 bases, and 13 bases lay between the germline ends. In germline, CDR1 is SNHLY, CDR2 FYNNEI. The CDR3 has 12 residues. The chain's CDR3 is CASAETRNEQYF. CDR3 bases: TGTGCCAGCGCGGAAACTAGGAACGAGCAGTACTTC.

The CDR3 sequence is CASSSTLAGPYNEQFF. The CDR3 DNA reads as TGTGCCAGCAGTTCCACCCTAGCGGGACCCTACAATGAGCAGTTCTTC. The chain combines TRBV27 with TRBJ2-1; 9 positions agree with TRBD2. CDR1 is MNHEY and CDR2 is SMNVEV in the germline V gene (reference sequence). Trimming removed 4 bases from V and 2 bases from J; junction bases left unmatched: 6. The CDR3 has 16 amino acids.

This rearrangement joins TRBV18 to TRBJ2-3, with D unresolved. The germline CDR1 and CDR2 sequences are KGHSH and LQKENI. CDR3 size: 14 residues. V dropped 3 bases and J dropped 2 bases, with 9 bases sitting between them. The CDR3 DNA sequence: TGTGCCAGCTCACCGCCCTTCACCACAGATACGCAGTATTTT. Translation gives CASSPPFTTDTQYF.

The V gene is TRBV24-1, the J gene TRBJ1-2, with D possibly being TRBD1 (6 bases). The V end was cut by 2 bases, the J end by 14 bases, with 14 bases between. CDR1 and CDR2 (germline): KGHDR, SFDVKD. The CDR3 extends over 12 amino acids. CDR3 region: CATSDSGGQRTF. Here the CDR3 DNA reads TGTGCCACCAGTGATTCGGGGGGACAACGGACCTTC.

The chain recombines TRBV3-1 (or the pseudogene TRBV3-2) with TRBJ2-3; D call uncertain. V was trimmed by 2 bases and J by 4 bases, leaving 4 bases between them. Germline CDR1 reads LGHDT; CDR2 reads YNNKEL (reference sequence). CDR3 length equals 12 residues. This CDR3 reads CASSQRADTQYF. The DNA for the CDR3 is TGTGCCAGCAGCCAAAGGGCAGATACGCAGTATTTT.

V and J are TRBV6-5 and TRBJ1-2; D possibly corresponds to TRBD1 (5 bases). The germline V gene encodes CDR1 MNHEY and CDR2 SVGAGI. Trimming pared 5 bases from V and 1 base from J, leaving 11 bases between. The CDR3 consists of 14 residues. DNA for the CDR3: TGTGCCAGCAGTAACAGGACCCGTAACTATGGCTACACCTTC. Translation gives CASSNRTRNYGYTF.

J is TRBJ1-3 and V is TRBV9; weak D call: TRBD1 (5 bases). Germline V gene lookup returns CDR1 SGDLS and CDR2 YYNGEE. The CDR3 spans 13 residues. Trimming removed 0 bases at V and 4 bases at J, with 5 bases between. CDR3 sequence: CASSVGGGNTIYF. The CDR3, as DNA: TGTGCCAGCAGCGTAGGGGGCGGAAACACCATATATTTT.

The CDR3 loop is CASKRRTGELFF. The CDR3 nucleotides are TGTGCCAGTAAGAGGAGGACCGGGGAGCTGTTTTTT. This chain joins TRBV19 and TRBJ2-2; the D gene is possibly TRBD2 (5 bases). Germline lookup yields CDR1 LNHDA and CDR2 SQIVND (reference sequence). This CDR3 region has 12 residues. Trimming pared 7 bases from V and 5 bases from J, leaving 8 bases between. The whole variable domain, remainder taken from reference TRBV19 and TRBJ2-2, is DGGITQSPKYLFRKEGQNVTLSCEQNLNHDAMYWYRQDPGQGLRLIYYSQIVNDFQKGDIAEGYSVSREKKESFPLTVTSAQKNPTAFYLCASKRRTGELFFGEGSRLTVL.

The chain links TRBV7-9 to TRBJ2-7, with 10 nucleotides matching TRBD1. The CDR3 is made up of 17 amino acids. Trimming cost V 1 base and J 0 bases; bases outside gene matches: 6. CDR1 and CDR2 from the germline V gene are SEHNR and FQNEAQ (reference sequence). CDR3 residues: CASSLVLTGGFSYEQYF. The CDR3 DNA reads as TGTGCCAGCAGCTTAGTGTTGACAGGGGGCTTCTCCTACGAGCAGTACTTC.

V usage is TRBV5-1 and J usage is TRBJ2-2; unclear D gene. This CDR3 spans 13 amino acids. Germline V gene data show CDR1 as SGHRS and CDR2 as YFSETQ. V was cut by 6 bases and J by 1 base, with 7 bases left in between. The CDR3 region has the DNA TGCGCCAGCAAGATCGAGAACACCGGGGAGCTGTTTTTT. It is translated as CASKIENTGELFF.

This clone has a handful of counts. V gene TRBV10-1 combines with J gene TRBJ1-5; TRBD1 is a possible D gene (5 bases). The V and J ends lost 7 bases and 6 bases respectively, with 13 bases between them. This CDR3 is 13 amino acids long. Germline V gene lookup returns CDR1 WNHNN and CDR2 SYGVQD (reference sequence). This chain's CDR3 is CASNTGVGQPQHF. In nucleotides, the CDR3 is TGCGCCAGCAACACAGGAGTTGGTCAGCCCCAGCATTTT.

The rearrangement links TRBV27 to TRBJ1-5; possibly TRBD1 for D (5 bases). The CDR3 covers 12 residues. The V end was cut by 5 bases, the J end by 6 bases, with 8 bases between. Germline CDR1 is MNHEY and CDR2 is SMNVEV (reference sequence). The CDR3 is CASSQRGQPQHF. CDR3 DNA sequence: TGTGCCAGCAGTCAGAGGGGTCAGCCCCAGCATTTT.

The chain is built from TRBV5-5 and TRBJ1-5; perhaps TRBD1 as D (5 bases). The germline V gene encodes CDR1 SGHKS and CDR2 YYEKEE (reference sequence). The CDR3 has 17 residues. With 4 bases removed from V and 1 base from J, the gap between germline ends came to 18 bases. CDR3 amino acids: CASSGGAGTTSNQPQHF. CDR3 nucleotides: TGTGCCAGCAGCGGTGGAGCCGGGACGACGAGCAATCAGCCCCAGCATTTT.

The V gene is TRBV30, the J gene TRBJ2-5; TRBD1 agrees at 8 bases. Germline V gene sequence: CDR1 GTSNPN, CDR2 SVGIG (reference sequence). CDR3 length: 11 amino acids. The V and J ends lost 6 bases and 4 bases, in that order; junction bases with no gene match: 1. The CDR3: CACGTGETQYF. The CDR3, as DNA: TGTGCCTGTGGGACAGGAGAGACCCAGTACTTC.

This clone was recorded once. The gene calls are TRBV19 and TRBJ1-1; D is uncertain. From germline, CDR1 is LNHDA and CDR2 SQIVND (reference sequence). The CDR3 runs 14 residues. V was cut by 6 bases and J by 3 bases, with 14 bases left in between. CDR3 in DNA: TGTGCCAGTAGCCCCAACAGTGGGGACACTGAAGCTTTCTTT. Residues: CASSPNSGDTEAFF. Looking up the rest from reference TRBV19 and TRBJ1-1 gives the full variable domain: DGGITQSPKYLFRKEGQNVTLSCEQNLNHDAMYWYRQDPGQGLRLIYYSQIVNDFQKGDIAEGYSVSREKKESFPLTVTSAQKNPTAFYLCASSPNSGDTEAFFGQGTRLTVV.

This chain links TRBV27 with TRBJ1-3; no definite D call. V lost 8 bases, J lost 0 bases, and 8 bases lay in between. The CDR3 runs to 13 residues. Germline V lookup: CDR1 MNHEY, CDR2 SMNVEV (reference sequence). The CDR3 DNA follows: TGTGCCAGCGCAATTAGCTCTGGAAACACCATATATTTT. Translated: CASAISSGNTIYF.

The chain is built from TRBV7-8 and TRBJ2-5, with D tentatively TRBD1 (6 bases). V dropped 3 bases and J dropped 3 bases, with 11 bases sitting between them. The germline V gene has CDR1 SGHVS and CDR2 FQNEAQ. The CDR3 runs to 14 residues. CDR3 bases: TGTGCCAGCAGCTTCAGGGGCCGAGAAGAGACCCAGTACTTC. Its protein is CASSFRGREETQYF. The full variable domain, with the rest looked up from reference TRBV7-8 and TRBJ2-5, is GAGVSQSPRYKVAKRGQDVALRCDPISGHVSLFWYQQALGQGPEFLTYFQNEAQLDKSGLPSDRFFAERPEGSVSTLKIQRTQQEDSAVYLCASSFRGREETQYFGPGTRLLVL.